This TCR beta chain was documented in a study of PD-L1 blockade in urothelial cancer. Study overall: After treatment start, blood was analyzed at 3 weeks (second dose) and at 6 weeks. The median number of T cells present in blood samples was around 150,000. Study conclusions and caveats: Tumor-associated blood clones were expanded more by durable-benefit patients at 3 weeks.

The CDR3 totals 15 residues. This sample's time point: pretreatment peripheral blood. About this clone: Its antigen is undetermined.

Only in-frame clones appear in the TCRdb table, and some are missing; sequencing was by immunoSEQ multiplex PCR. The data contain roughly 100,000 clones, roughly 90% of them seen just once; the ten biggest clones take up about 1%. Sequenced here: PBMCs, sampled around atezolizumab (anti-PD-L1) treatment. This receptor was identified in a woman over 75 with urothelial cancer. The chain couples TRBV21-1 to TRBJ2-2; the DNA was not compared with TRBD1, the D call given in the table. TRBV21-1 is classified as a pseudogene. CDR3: CASVARDKNTGELFF. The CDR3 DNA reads TGTGCCAGCGTCGCGCGAGACAAAAACACCGGGGAGCTGTTTTTT.